The present T cell receptor (beta chain) was sequenced within a study of OX40 agonist ivuxolimab in advanced cancers. The CDR3 is 13 residues long. CDR1 and CDR2 (germline): SGHDN, FVKESK. V was shortened by 3 bases and J by 5 bases, with 10 bases between the two germline ends. Measured with immunoSEQ multiplex PCR; TCRdb has only the in-frame clones, and not every one. The table has 70,000 to 95,000 clones, 86% seen once. This receptor was taken from an adult with an advanced solid tumor such as melanoma, head and neck, liver or kidney cancer. Sequenced here: CD4+ or CD8+ T cells sorted from blood, sampled in a trial of the OX40 agonist ivuxolimab. The chain uses TRBV14 and TRBJ1-2, with D perhaps TRBD1 (6 bases). The CDR3 bases are TGTGCCAGCAGCCAGGATGGACAGTATGGCTACACCTTC. This gives the protein CASSQDGQYGYTF.